This TCR beta chain was captured by sequencing in a study of blood T cell repertoires in COVID-19. Study overall: In each case, the material was cDNA or gDNA derived from T cells, B-cell-depleted T cells, or PBMCs.

Authors' data handling: Estimates of nucleated cell counts were drawn from the amplification of reference gene primers. This table comes from immunoSEQ multiplex PCR, and its TCRdb copy is limited to in-frame clones, with some not included. V and J calls and clone size are copied from that table; D and trimming were computed from the DNA. The table records 200,000 or so clones, 80% to 90% of them present only once. The length of the CDR3 is 14 residues. The germline gives CDR1 SGHDT, CDR2 YYEEEE. The V end lost 5 bases, the J end lost 3 bases, and 14 bases lay between the germline ends. Sequencing used peripheral blood. The clonotype originates from a man in his 70s with active or convalescent COVID-19. The rearrangement uses TRBV5-6 and TRBJ1-2; no firm D call. CDR3 in DNA: TGTGCCAGCAGAAGACTTATCCGGGACTATGGCTACACCTTC. Translating it yields CASRRLIRDYGYTF.